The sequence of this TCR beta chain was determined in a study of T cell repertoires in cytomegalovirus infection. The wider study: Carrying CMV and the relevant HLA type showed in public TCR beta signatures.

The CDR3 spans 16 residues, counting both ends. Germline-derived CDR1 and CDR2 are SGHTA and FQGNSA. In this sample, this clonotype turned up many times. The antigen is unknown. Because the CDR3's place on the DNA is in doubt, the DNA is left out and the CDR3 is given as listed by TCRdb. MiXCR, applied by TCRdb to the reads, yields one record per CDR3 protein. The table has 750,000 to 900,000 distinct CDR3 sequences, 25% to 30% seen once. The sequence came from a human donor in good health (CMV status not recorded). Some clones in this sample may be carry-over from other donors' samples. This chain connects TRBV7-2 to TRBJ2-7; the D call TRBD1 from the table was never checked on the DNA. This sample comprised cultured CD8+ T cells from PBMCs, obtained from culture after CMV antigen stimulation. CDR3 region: CASSFGNGQGWDEQYV.